The T cell receptor beta chain described here comes from a study of blood T cell repertoires in COVID-19. V was trimmed by 0 bases and J by 2 bases, leaving 8 bases between them. Germline V gene sequence: CDR1 MNHEY, CDR2 SVGAGI. This CDR3 contains 14 residues. Profiled with immunoSEQ multiplex PCR; TCRdb holds only in-frame clones, not every one. The sample lists 200,000 to 250,000 clones, about 79% seen once, with approximately 10% in the top ten. This sequence originates from a man between 50 and 59 years old with active or convalescent COVID-19. Material for sequencing was peripheral blood. V and J are TRBV6-5 and TRBJ2-7; D may be TRBD2 (5 bases). The CDR3 DNA reads as TGTGCCAGCAGTTACTCGGGGAGACCCTACGAGCAGTACTTC. Amino acid sequence: CASSYSGRPYEQYF.